One and the same sample provided the 22 T cell receptor beta chains below, sequenced in a study of blood T cell repertoires in COVID-19. Measured with immunoSEQ multiplex PCR; TCRdb has only the in-frame clones, and not every one. Here the sample spans about 220,000 clones, 80% being singletons. The material sequenced was peripheral blood. The receptors were gathered from a human donor in a cohort sampled during active COVID-19.

This clone was detected a few times. The rearrangement uses TRBV18 and TRBJ2-7; the D is unclear. Trimming removed 1 base from V and 4 bases from J, with 5 bases in between. The CDR3 sequence is 12 residues long. The germline V gene has CDR1 KGHSH and CDR2 LQKENI. CDR3 amino acids: CASSPRPYEQYF. As DNA, the CDR3 is TGTGCCAGCTCACCACGGCCATACGAGCAGTACTTC.

J is TRBJ2-2 and V is TRBV5-6, with a weak D call TRBD2 (5 bases). CDR1 is SGHDT and CDR2 is YYEEEE in the germline V gene. The CDR3 has 17 residues. The V and J ends lost 3 bases and 5 bases respectively, with 20 bases between them. CDR3 residues: CASSSLTPSRGTGELFF. As DNA, the CDR3 is TGTGCCAGCAGCTCTCTCACACCCTCACGCGGGACCGGGGAGCTGTTTTTT.

This sequence joins TRBV4-1 and TRBJ1-3, with 7 bases that match TRBD1. CDR1 MGHRA and CDR2 YSYEKL come from the germline V gene. The CDR3 contains 16 residues. Germline trimming cut 4 bases from V and 4 bases from J; bases unmatched to any gene: 10. CDR3 protein: CASSPRTGGFGNTIYF. The CDR3 DNA reads TGCGCCAGCAGCCCTCGGACAGGTGGGTTCGGAAACACCATATATTTT.

The chain couples TRBV6-1 to TRBJ2-3, with a tentative D call TRBD2 (6 bases). The CDR3 totals 14 residues. Trimming pared 2 bases from V and 4 bases from J, leaving 10 bases between. The germline gives CDR1 MNHNS, CDR2 SASEGT. Here the CDR3 DNA reads TGTGCCAGCAGTGAATATGGGGAGGCAGATACGCAGTATTTT. Its translation is CASSEYGEADTQYF.

This sequence joins TRBV19 and TRBJ1-5, with 7 bases that match TRBD1. The CDR3 is 14 residues long. Unmatched junction bases numbered 9, after V lost 9 bases and J lost 4 bases. Germline V CDR1 and CDR2: LNHDA, SQIVND (reference sequence). The CDR3, as DNA: TGTGCCAGCTATGCCGGGACAGCAAATCAGCCCCAGCATTTT. Residues: CASYAGTANQPQHF.

The chain has TRBV6-5 and TRBJ2-1; no definite D call. CDR3 length: 12 amino acids. V was clipped by 2 bases and J by 6 bases, with 5 bases between them. CDR1 and CDR2 (germline): MNHEY, SVGAGI. CDR3 sequence (DNA): TGTGCCAGCAGTTACCATCCCAATGAGCAGTTCTTC. Encoded protein: CASSYHPNEQFF.

The chain joins TRBV28 to TRBJ1-5; D possibly corresponds to TRBD1 (5 bases). The CDR3 length is 15 residues. Per the germline V gene, CDR1 is MDHEN and CDR2 is SYDVKM. V lost 3 bases to trimming and J lost 6 bases, with 15 bases between them. CDR3 protein: CASSFPSGSGQPQHF. CDR3 bases: TGTGCCAGCAGTTTCCCCTCAGGGTCGGGTCAGCCCCAGCATTTT.

The V gene is TRBV3-1 (or the pseudogene TRBV3-2), the J gene TRBJ2-5, with D perhaps matching TRBD2 (5 bases). Looked up from germline, CDR1 is LGHDT and CDR2 is YNNKEL (reference sequence). This CDR3 has 14 residues. Trimming took off 1 base at V and 1 base at J, with 7 bases between the two ends. CDR3 loop: CASSQGGFQETQYF. CDR3 in DNA: TGTGCCAGCAGCCAAGGCGGGTTCCAAGAGACCCAGTACTTC.

The rearrangement links TRBV5-6 to TRBJ1-2, with 9 bases that match TRBD1. The CDR3 loop spans 15 amino acids. V lost 4 bases to trimming and J lost 8 bases; unmatched junction nucleotides: 12. CDR1 and CDR2 from the germline V gene are SGHDT and YYEEEE. CDR3 nucleotide sequence: TGTGCCAGCAGCCCCGGACAGGGGCACACTCTAGGCTACACCTTC. It yields the protein CASSPGQGHTLGYTF.

The V and J genes are TRBV2 and TRBJ2-3; D remains unclear. The CDR3 runs 13 residues. Germline-derived CDR1 and CDR2 are SNHLY and FYNNEI. V lost 6 bases and J lost 0, with 7 bases in between. The chain's CDR3 is CASRATSTDTQYF. As DNA, the CDR3 is TGTGCCAGCAGGGCCACAAGCACAGATACGCAGTATTTT. The full variable domain, in which reference TRBV2 and TRBJ2-3 provide the parts outside the CDR3, is EPEVTQTPSHQVTQMGQEVILRCVPISNHLYFYWYRQILGQKVEFLVSFYNNEISEKSEIFDDQFSVERPDGSNFTLKIRSTKLEDSAMYFCASRATSTDTQYFGPGTRLTVL.

CDR3 sequence: CASSLAFTVNQPQHF. The CDR3 DNA reads TGTGCCAGCAGCTTAGCGTTTACAGTTAATCAGCCCCAGCATTTT. V and J are TRBV7-2 and TRBJ1-5, with unresolved D. CDR3 length: 15 amino acids. The germline CDR1 and CDR2 sequences are SGHTA and FQGNSA. Trimming cost V 0 bases and J 4 bases, with 10 bases left between them.

The chain employs TRBV6-2 or TRBV6-3 and TRBJ1-6; 7 positions match TRBD1. CDR3 length: 15 residues. Unmatched junction bases numbered 7, after V lost 6 bases and J lost 5 bases. Germline V gives CDR1 MNHEY, CDR2 SVGEGT. The CDR3 loop is CASSEAGGDNSPLHF. As DNA, the CDR3 is TGTGCCAGCAGCGAAGCAGGGGGAGATAATTCACCCCTCCACTTT.

The chain couples TRBV19 to TRBJ2-1; D might be TRBD1 (6 bases). Germline V gene sequence: CDR1 LNHDA, CDR2 SQIVND (reference sequence). The CDR3 is 12 amino acids. Trimming left V 3 bases short and J 10 bases short, with 10 bases between. The CDR3 protein is CASSIGGLEQFF. CDR3 DNA sequence: TGTGCCAGTAGTATTGGGGGCCTGGAGCAGTTCTTC.

The chain recombines TRBV24-1 with TRBJ2-7, with TRBD2 matching over 8 bases. Germline V gene data show CDR1 as KGHDR and CDR2 as SFDVKD. With V trimmed by 9 bases and J by 5 bases, 14 bases remained unmatched. The CDR3 covers 15 residues. The CDR3, as DNA: TGTGCCACCTCATCGGGGTCGGGACTAGGGGACGAGCAGTACTTC. As protein: CATSSGSGLGDEQYF.

This clone came up once. The V gene is TRBV7-2, the J gene TRBJ2-7; a weak D match, TRBD1 (5 bases). V was pared by 5 bases and J by 4 bases, with 21 bases between. Germline V gene data show CDR1 as SGHTA and CDR2 as FQGNSA. CDR3 size: 16 residues. The CDR3 bases are TGTGCCAGCAGCCCCGCGATAGGGGTCGGTCCTTACGAGCAGTACTTC. Translated, it gives CASSPAIGVGPYEQYF. Combining the CDR3 with reference TRBV7-2 and TRBJ2-7 gives the whole variable domain GAGVSQSPSNKVTEKGKDVELRCDPISGHTALYWYRQSLGQGLEFLIYFQGNSAPDKSGLPSDRFSAERTGGSVSTLTIQRTQQEDSAVYLCASSPAIGVGPYEQYFGPGTRLTVT.

The chain has TRBV5-4 and TRBJ2-7; TRBD2 aligns across 8 bases. Trimming at V came to 1 base and at J to 7 bases, leaving 4 bases not matched to a gene. The CDR3 sequence is 13 residues long. Germline V lookup: CDR1 SGHNT, CDR2 YYREEE (reference sequence). CDR3 DNA: TGTGCCAGCAGCTTGCCGGGGGGGCGGGAGCAGTACTTC. Its protein is CASSLPGGREQYF.

The rearrangement uses TRBV29-1 and TRBJ1-6; TRBD1 matches at 8 bases. CDR1 SQVTM and CDR2 ANQGSEA come from the germline V gene. The CDR3 consists of 13 residues. V shed 6 bases, J shed 9 bases, and the junction held 7 bases outside the gene matches. CDR3 nucleotide sequence: TGCAGCGTAAGACAGGGGTTGGGTTCACCCCTCCACTTT. It is translated as CSVRQGLGSPLHF. Together with reference TRBV29-1 and TRBJ1-6, the CDR3 gives the full variable domain: SAVISQKPSRDICQRGTSLTIQCQVDSQVTMMFWYRQQPGQSLTLIATANQGSEATYESGFVIDKFPISRPNLTFSTLTVSNMSPEDSSIYLCSVRQGLGSPLHFGNGTRLTVT.

V and J are TRBV6-6 and TRBJ1-2, with 9 bases matching TRBD1. V lost 4 bases, J lost 7 bases, and 13 bases stayed unmatched. This CDR3 region has 16 residues. Germline CDR1 reads MNHNY; CDR2 reads SVGAGI (reference sequence). The CDR3 DNA reads as TGTGCCAGCAGTTCCTACCGTGGGACAGGGCGGTTTGGCTACACCTTC. Residues: CASSSYRGTGRFGYTF.

The chain recombines TRBV10-3 with TRBJ2-1; 7 bases align to TRBD2. There are 16 residues in the CDR3. V gave up 0 bases and J gave up 8 bases; unmatched junction bases: 10. Looked up from germline, CDR1 is ENHRY and CDR2 is SYGVKD. CDR3 amino acids: CAISESKVRLADEQFF. In DNA, the CDR3 is TGTGCCATCAGTGAGTCGAAGGTCAGACTAGCTGATGAGCAGTTCTTC.

J is TRBJ2-7 and V is TRBV27; 8 bases line up with TRBD2. CDR1 is MNHEY, CDR2 SMNVEV, per germline (reference sequence). The CDR3 spans 15 residues. J was trimmed by 3 bases and V by 6 bases; bases with no gene match: 10. The CDR3 loop is CASRSSGGSDYEQYF. The CDR3 DNA follows: TGTGCCAGCAGGTCCAGCGGGGGTTCGGACTACGAGCAGTACTTC.

This rearrangement joins TRBV27 to TRBJ1-2; D gene unclear. Germline assignment: CDR1 MNHEY and CDR2 SMNVEV (reference sequence). V lost 3 bases and J lost 7, with 12 bases in between. The CDR3 has 13 residues. This CDR3 is CASSFISNGGYTF. For the CDR3, the DNA is TGTGCCAGCAGTTTCATCTCAAACGGTGGCTACACCTTC.

The chain is built from TRBV5-4 and TRBJ2-2, with 9 bases fitting TRBD2. The CDR3 has 16 amino acids. V lost 3 bases and J lost 5; bases outside the gene matches: 8. Germline CDR1 SGHNT, CDR2 YYREEE (reference sequence). CDR3 DNA sequence: TGTGCCAGCAGCTCGGCGGGAGGGTCCTCGACCGGGGAGCTGTTTTTT. It specifies CASSSAGGSSTGELFF.